A few counts support the clone carrying this T cell receptor beta chain. As yet, its antigen is unknown. The CDR3 is made up of 16 amino acids. CDR1 is LGHNA, CDR2 YSLEER, per germline. The V end lost 4 bases, the J end lost 1 base, and 11 bases lay between the germline ends. This sample is part of a study of shared clonotypes between healthy human individuals. Study-wide results and caveats: Among four donors, approximately 4.6% of naive CD4 clonotypes were found in common.

Replicate PCRs from sorted subsets contained roughly 200 ng DNA, which is around 30,000 T cell genomes. TCRdb's table, derived via immunoSEQ multiplex PCR, lists solely in-frame clones and lacks some. The sample consists of approximately 100,000 clones, roughly 69% of them appearing once. The specimen sequenced was memory CD8+ T cells sorted from blood. Subset meaning: CD45RO+ cells pooled with CCR7-negative TemRA cells. The chain combines TRBV4-3 with TRBJ2-6, with a weak D call TRBD1 (5 bases). This sequence was found in a young man in good health. The CDR3 DNA follows: TGCGCCAGCAGCCCAAAGTCAGGGTCTGGGGCCAACGTCCTGACTTTC. Amino acids: CASSPKSGSGANVLTF.